The rows below give T cell receptor beta chains drawn from one sample of a study of OX40 agonist ivuxolimab in advanced cancers. Libraries were prepared by immunoSEQ multiplex PCR; TCRdb keeps only in-frame clonotypes and omits some of them. This table holds 100,000 to 150,000 clones, roughly 93% found once. The sequenced sample was CD4+ or CD8+ T cells sorted from blood, obtained in a trial of the OX40 agonist ivuxolimab. Receptors originate from an adult with an advanced solid tumor such as melanoma, head and neck, liver or kidney cancer. Each CDR3 is given with its conserved first and last residue. A D gene is named only where the DNA matches it firmly. Not all rows give a size; the values are once, few, many and, for expanded clones, a class.

clone_size d_call j_call v_call cdr3_aa cdr3_nt
once - TRBJ1-1 TRBV10-2 CASSGGGEAFF TGCGCCAGCAGTGGGGGAGGGGAAGCTTTCTTT
- - TRBJ1-1 TRBV7-2 CASSASTLNTEAFF TGTGCCAGCAGCGCATCGACACTGAACACTGAAGCTTTCTTT
once - TRBJ2-1 TRBV7-8 CASSLLQAQFF TGTGCCAGCAGCTTATTGCAGGCTCAGTTCTTC
- - TRBJ2-7 TRBV7-3 CASSPTRSGEQYF TGTGCCAGCAGCCCTACTAGGTCTGGCGAGCAGTACTTC
- - TRBJ1-2 TRBV28 CASSTRGHYGYTF TGTGCCAGCAGTACCCGCGGACACTATGGCTACACCTTC
- - TRBJ1-2 TRBV5-4 CASSLVVEPGYTF TGTGCCAGCAGCTTGGTCGTGGAGCCTGGCTACACCTTC
- TRBD1 TRBJ1-2 TRBV6-1 CASSEAGQGGGYTF TGTGCCAGCAGTGAAGCGGGACAGGGTGGTGGCTACACCTTC
once - TRBJ2-2 TRBV18 CASSRPVLPRAGELFF TGTGCCAGCTCACGACCGGTCCTGCCTCGTGCCGGGGAGCTGTTTTTT
- - TRBJ2-7 TRBV18 CASSPRAEREQYF TGTGCCAGCTCACCGAGGGCAGAACGCGAGCAGTACTTC
- - TRBJ2-1 TRBV18 CASSPPGQRSYNEQFF TGTGCCAGCTCACCCCCGGGCCAAAGGTCCTACAATGAGCAGTTCTTC
- TRBD1 TRBJ1-6 TRBV5-1 CASSLARQGAVPLHF TGCGCCAGCAGCTTGGCCCGACAGGGGGCGGTTCCCCTCCACTTT
- - TRBJ2-3 TRBV6-4 CASSPGSAGDTQYF TGTGCCAGCAGTCCGGGATCGGCGGGAGATACGCAGTATTTT
- TRBD1 TRBJ1-2 TRBV7-2 CASSSLARTGKGGYTF TGTGCCAGCAGCTCCCTTGCAAGGACAGGGAAAGGTGGCTACACCTTC
- TRBD1 TRBJ2-4 TRBV25-1 CASSVKGQGGIQYF TGTGCCAGCAGTGTAAAGGGACAGGGCGGGATTCAGTACTTC
few - TRBJ1-2 TRBV28 CASFLQGDGDYGYTF TGTGCCAGCTTCCTGCAAGGGGATGGGGACTATGGCTACACCTTC
- TRBD1 TRBJ2-3 TRBV7-9 CASSGGTGYRTDTQYF TGTGCCAGCAGCGGCGGGACAGGATACCGCACAGATACGCAGTATTTT